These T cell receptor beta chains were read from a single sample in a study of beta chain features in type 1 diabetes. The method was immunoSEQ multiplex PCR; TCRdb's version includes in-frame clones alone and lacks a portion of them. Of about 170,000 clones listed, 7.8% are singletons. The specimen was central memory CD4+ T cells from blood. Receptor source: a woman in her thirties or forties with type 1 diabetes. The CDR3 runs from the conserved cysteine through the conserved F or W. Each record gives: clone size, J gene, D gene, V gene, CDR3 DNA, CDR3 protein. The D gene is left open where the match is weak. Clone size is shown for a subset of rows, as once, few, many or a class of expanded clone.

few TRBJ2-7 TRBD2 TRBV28 TGTGCCAGCAAGGTCCCCGGCGGGAGGTACGAGCAGTACTTC CASKVPGGRYEQYF
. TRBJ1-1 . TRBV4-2 TGTGCCAGCAGCCGAGATCAGGATACTGAAGCTTTCTTT CASSRDQDTEAFF
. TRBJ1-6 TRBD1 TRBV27 TGTGCCAGCAGGTCACAGGGGGACGGGTCACCCCTCCACTTT CASRSQGDGSPLHF
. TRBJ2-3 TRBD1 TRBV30 TGTGCCTGGAGTGTAAGCAGGGGGATTGGCACAGATACGCAGTATTTT CAWSVSRGIGTDTQYF
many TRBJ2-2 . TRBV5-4 TGTGCCAGCAGCTTGGATTTGTGGACGGGGACCGGGGAGCTGTTTTTT CASSLDLWTGTGELFF
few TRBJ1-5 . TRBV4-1 TGCGCCAGCAGCCAAGATGTAACGGGAAAGAATCAGCCCCAGCATTTT CASSQDVTGKNQPQHF
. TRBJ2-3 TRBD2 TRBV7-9 TGTGCCAGCAGCCCTAGCGGGGGGGCATACGATACGCAGTATTTT CASSPSGGAYDTQYF
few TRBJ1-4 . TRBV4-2 TGTGCCAGCAGCCAAGAAGGGGGAATGCAGGGAGGGAAACTGTTTTTT CASSQEGGMQGGKLFF
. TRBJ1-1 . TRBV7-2 TGTGCCAGCAGCTTAGGGCAGATGAACACTGAAGCTTTCTTT CASSLGQMNTEAFF
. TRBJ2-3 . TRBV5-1 TGCGCCAGCAGCCGGGGGGCCGGGGTTACAGATACGCAGTATTTT CASSRGAGVTDTQYF
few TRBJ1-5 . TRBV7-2 TGTGCCAGCAGCTTCGGTCCTAGCAATCAGCCCCAGCATTTT CASSFGPSNQPQHF
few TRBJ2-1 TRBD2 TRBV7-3 TGTGCCAGCAGCCCCCTCGGCGGGGGAAATGAGCAGTTCTTC CASSPLGGGNEQFF
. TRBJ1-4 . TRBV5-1 TGCGCCAGCAGCCACGGTCCGGAGGAGGCTAATGAAAAACTGTTTTTT CASSHGPEEANEKLFF
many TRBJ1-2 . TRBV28 TGTGCCAGCAGTTTAAGGGACTACGGCTACACCTTC CASSLRDYGYTF
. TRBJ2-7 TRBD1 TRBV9 TGTGCCAGCAGCGTGAGGGACAGGGAGACCTACGAGCAGTACTTC CASSVRDRETYEQYF
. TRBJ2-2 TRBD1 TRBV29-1 TGCAGCGGCCGACAGGGTACCGGGGAGCTGTTTTTT CSGRQGTGELFF